This T cell receptor beta chain stems from a study of CD8 T cells in ankylosing spondylitis. Whole-study findings and limits: A TCR beta motif made of fewer than ten highly homologous variants seemed typical of ankylosing spondylitis blood. Disease-linked clones reportedly showed significant enrichment in matched ankylosing spondylitis synovial fluid.

Concerning this clonotype itself: Its antigen remains unidentified.

Germline V gene lookup returns CDR1 SGHAT and CDR2 FQNNGV. V lost 2 bases and J lost 0, with 11 bases in between. The CDR3 consists of 15 residues. A quantitative 5'-RACE method, one with molecular barcodes, was used to make TCR beta libraries. Each CDR3 protein gets one entry after TCRdb re-called the 5' RACE reads with MiXCR. The repertoire consists of approximately 150,000 distinct CDR3 sequences, with 9.5% to 10% occurring once and the leading ten covering roughly 15%. This clonotype was obtained from a female donor with ankylosing spondylitis or in good health (not recorded which). The material sequenced was blood, either unsorted or a sorted T cell fraction (not recorded which). The gene calls are TRBV11-2 and TRBJ2-7; no clear D. CDR3 bases: TGTGCCAGCAGCTTAATCCCCAGCGCCTCCTACGAGCAGTACTTC. Translated, it gives CASSLIPSASYEQYF.